These 31 T cell receptor beta chains share one sample of origin, sequenced in a study of OX40 agonist ivuxolimab in advanced cancers. Generated by immunoSEQ multiplex PCR, the TCRdb table keeps only in-frame clones and is missing some. The sample yields fewer than 65,000 clones, roughly nine tenths seen once. The starting material was CD4+ or CD8+ T cells sorted from blood, obtained in a trial of the OX40 agonist ivuxolimab. Receptors originate from an adult with an advanced solid tumor such as melanoma, head and neck, liver or kidney cancer.

This chain links TRBV5-1 with TRBJ2-2; 9 bases are shared with TRBD1. J gave up 0 bases and V 5 bases, and 11 bases lay outside the gene matches. Germline values: CDR1 SGHRS, CDR2 YFSETQ. The CDR3 loop spans 18 amino acids. This chain's CDR3 is CASSSNPGTGPNTGELFF. In nucleotides, the CDR3 is TGCGCCAGCAGTTCCAACCCTGGGACAGGGCCGAACACCGGGGAGCTGTTTTTT.

The chain employs TRBV7-3 and TRBJ2-1, with 8 bases matching TRBD2. The germline V gene has CDR1 SGHTA and CDR2 FQGTGA. CDR3 length: 15 amino acids. Trimming cost V 0 bases and J 8 bases; bases outside gene matches: 6. The CDR3 DNA follows: TGTGCCAGCAGCTTAACCCCAGCGGGAGTTTATGAGCAGTTCTTC. It is translated as CASSLTPAGVYEQFF.

V usage is TRBV30 and J usage is TRBJ2-7; 9 positions agree with TRBD1. V lost 8 bases and J lost 2; bases outside the gene matches: 10. This CDR3 has 14 amino acids. CDR1 and CDR2 (germline): GTSNPN, SVGIG (reference sequence). This CDR3 reads CAGNDRGEAYEQYF. CDR3 DNA sequence: TGTGCCGGAAATGACAGGGGGGAGGCCTACGAGCAGTACTTC.

V usage is TRBV19 and J usage is TRBJ1-5; tentative D call: TRBD1 (6 bases). This CDR3 region has 16 residues. Germline lookup yields CDR1 LNHDA and CDR2 SQIVND (reference sequence). V gave up 5 bases and J gave up 1 base, with 15 bases separating them. DNA for the CDR3: TGTGCCAGTAGTTGGGGGGCCCTGTTAAGCAATCAGCCCCAGCATTTT. This sequence encodes CASSWGALLSNQPQHF.

V gene TRBV27 combines with J gene TRBJ2-7, with TRBD2 matching 11 bases. Germline lookup yields CDR1 MNHEY and CDR2 SMNVEV (reference sequence). The CDR3 is 12 amino acids. V lost 9 bases and J lost 6; bases outside the gene matches: 4. The CDR3 DNA is TGTGCCAGTGGGCTAGCGGGAGGCGAGCAGTACTTC. Translated: CASGLAGGEQYF.

The chain couples TRBV9 to TRBJ2-7; possibly TRBD2 for D (6 bases). Trimming took 0 bases from V and 2 from J, leaving 27 bases between them. CDR3 length equals 20 residues. Germline-derived CDR1 and CDR2 are SGDLS and YYNGEE. This chain's CDR3 is CASSVVRGSGFQVETYEQYF. Here the CDR3 DNA reads TGTGCCAGCAGCGTAGTTCGGGGGAGCGGGTTCCAGGTAGAAACCTACGAGCAGTACTTC. The entire variable domain, with the rest obtained from reference TRBV9 and TRBJ2-7, is as follows: DSGVTQTPKHLITATGQRVTLRCSPRSGDLSVYWYQQSLDQGLQFLIQYYNGEERAKGNILERFSAQQFPDLHSELNLSSLELGDSALYFCASSVVRGSGFQVETYEQYFGPGTRLTVT.

The chain uses TRBV9 and TRBJ2-3; D is possibly TRBD1 or TRBD2 (6 bases each). Germline CDR1 and CDR2: SGDLS and YYNGEE. This CDR3 has 15 residues. Trimming cost V 4 bases and J 6 bases, with 18 bases left between them. The chain's CDR3 is CASSTQGWRGDTQYF. The CDR3 coding sequence is TGTGCCAGCAGCACCCAAGGCTGGAGGGGGGATACGCAGTATTTT.

V gene TRBV5-1 combines with J gene TRBJ2-7, with D perhaps matching TRBD1 (6 bases). CDR3 length: 15 amino acids. CDR1 SGHRS and CDR2 YFSETQ come from the germline V gene. The germline V and J ends were trimmed by 1 base and 2 bases, with 13 bases remaining between them. As DNA, the CDR3 is TGCGCCAGCAGCTTGAGGGGGACCGGGGCCTACGAGCAGTACTTC. Protein: CASSLRGTGAYEQYF.

This chain joins TRBV28 and TRBJ2-7; 9 nucleotides line up with TRBD2. Germline CDR1 and CDR2: MDHEN and SYDVKM. The CDR3 covers 16 residues. With V trimmed by 1 base and J by 3 bases, 7 bases remained unmatched. The CDR3 reads CASSLSAGGPIYEQYF. The CDR3 bases are TGTGCCAGCAGTTTATCGGCGGGAGGGCCAATCTACGAGCAGTACTTC.

This chain links TRBV4-1 with TRBJ2-7, with a possible D match to TRBD1 (6 bases). Germline loops: CDR1 MGHRA, CDR2 YSYEKL. The V end lost 4 bases, the J end lost 2 bases, and 12 bases lay between the germline ends. CDR3 length equals 14 residues. The CDR3: CASSPSHRAYEQYV. CDR3 sequence (DNA): TGCGCCAGCAGCCCTTCTCACAGGGCCTACGAGCAGTACGTC.

This rearrangement joins TRBV27 to TRBJ2-3, with D tentatively TRBD2 (6 bases). CDR1 is MNHEY and CDR2 is SMNVEV in the germline V gene (reference sequence). The CDR3 consists of 16 residues. Trimming left V 2 bases short and J 0 bases short, with 12 bases between. The CDR3 nucleotides read TGTGCCAGCAGTTTAGATCCAGCGGGCAGCACAGATACGCAGTATTTT. Translation gives CASSLDPAGSTDTQYF.

The chain's CDR3 is CASSLAFPDEQYF. CDR3 DNA sequence: TGTGCCAGCAGCTTAGCCTTCCCCGACGAGCAGTACTTC. The rearrangement uses TRBV11-2 and TRBJ2-7; D remains ambiguous. Trimming stripped 1 base from V and 5 bases from J, with 9 bases between. Per the germline V gene, CDR1 is SGHAT and CDR2 is FQNNGV. CDR3 size: 13 residues. Supplemented by reference TRBV11-2 and TRBJ2-7, the full variable domain reads EAGVAQSPRYKIIEKRQSVAFWCNPISGHATLYWYQQILGQGPKLLIQFQNNGVVDDSQLPKDRFSAERLKGVDSTLKIQPAKLEDSAVYLCASSLAFPDEQYFGPGTRLTVT.

The V and J genes are TRBV30 and TRBJ1-1, with 7 bases aligning to TRBD1. The ends lost 2 bases at V and 6 bases at J; junction bases unmatched: 6. The CDR3 runs to 13 residues. Germline loops: CDR1 GTSNPN, CDR2 SVGIG (reference sequence). The CDR3 region is CAWSLRGHSEAFF. CDR3 DNA: TGTGCCTGGAGTTTGAGGGGGCACTCTGAAGCTTTCTTT.

This chain links TRBV11-1 with TRBJ2-7; D tentatively fits TRBD1 or TRBD2 (5 bases each). Germline loops: CDR1 SGHAT, CDR2 FQDESV (reference sequence). V was cut by 5 bases and J by 6 bases, with 14 bases left in between. This CDR3 has 13 amino acids. CDR3 protein: CASSPWVGTEQYF. CDR3 DNA: TGTGCCAGCAGCCCATGGGTAGGGACCGAGCAGTACTTC.

The chain uses TRBV25-1 and TRBJ1-2, with 12 nucleotides matching TRBD1. There are 15 residues in the CDR3. CDR1 MGHDK and CDR2 SYGVNS come from the germline V gene. The J segment lost 4 bases and the V segment lost 3 bases, leaving 3 bases of the junction unmatched. The CDR3 loop is CASSEGTGGSYGYTF. CDR3 in DNA: TGTGCCAGCAGTGAGGGGACAGGGGGCAGCTATGGCTACACCTTC.

The chain joins TRBV5-1 to TRBJ1-1; 7 bases map to TRBD1. The V and J ends lost 0 bases and 5 bases, in that order; junction bases with no gene match: 1. The CDR3 runs to 13 residues. The germline CDR1 and CDR2 sequences are SGHRS and YFSETQ. The CDR3 DNA sequence: TGCGCCAGCAGCTTGGTACAGGGGACTGAAGCTTTCTTT. Amino acids: CASSLVQGTEAFF.

V usage is TRBV11-3 and J usage is TRBJ2-7; TRBD1 agrees at 7 bases. The CDR3 loop spans 12 amino acids. Trimming removed 5 bases from V and 5 bases from J; junction bases left unmatched: 3. CDR1 is SGHNT and CDR2 is YENEEA in the germline V gene. The CDR3 sequence is CASSATGHEQYF. The CDR3, as DNA: TGTGCCAGCAGCGCGACAGGGCACGAGCAGTACTTC.

This clone was counted a single time. J is TRBJ2-1 and V is TRBV7-9; 8 nucleotides align to TRBD2. Germline V gives CDR1 SEHNR, CDR2 FQNEAQ (reference sequence). After removal of 5 bases from V and 7 bases from J, the junction contained 4 bases not matched to a gene. The CDR3 is 13 amino acids. The DNA for the CDR3 is TGTGCCAGCAGCCCCCGACTAGCGAATGAGCAGTTCTTC. As protein: CASSPRLANEQFF. The entire variable domain, with the rest obtained from reference TRBV7-9 and TRBJ2-1, is as follows: DTGVSQNPRHKITKRGQNVTFRCDPISEHNRLYWYRQTLGQGPEFLTYFQNEAQLEKSRLLSDRFSAERPKGSFSTLEIQRTEQGDSAMYLCASSPRLANEQFFGPGTRLTVL.

The chain recombines TRBV5-6 with TRBJ2-1; TRBD1 or TRBD2 may be the D gene (5 bases each). Germline values: CDR1 SGHDT, CDR2 YYEEEE. The V end was cut by 5 bases, the J end by 10 bases, with 7 bases between. The CDR3 has 10 amino acids. CDR3 DNA sequence: TGTGCCAGCAGTGGGACGGAGCAGTTCTTC. Encoded protein: CASSGTEQFF.

This chain joins TRBV29-1 and TRBJ1-2; D not resolved. CDR3 size: 11 residues. With 7 bases removed from V and 4 bases from J, the gap between germline ends came to 10 bases. Germline values: CDR1 SQVTM, CDR2 ANQGSEA. The CDR3 here is CSAVTVYGYTF. The CDR3, as DNA: TGCAGCGCCGTAACAGTCTATGGCTACACCTTC.

The genes are TRBV5-1 and TRBJ1-4, with D tentatively TRBD1 (6 bases). Germline values: CDR1 SGHRS, CDR2 YFSETQ. Between the trimmed V and J ends, which lost 3 bases and 3 bases, there was a span of 15 bases. The CDR3 covers 16 residues. The CDR3 region is CASSWNRVGANEKLFF. CDR3 nucleotides: TGCGCCAGCAGCTGGAACAGGGTTGGGGCTAATGAAAAACTGTTTTTT.

The chain combines TRBV19 with TRBJ2-3, with D perhaps matching TRBD1 (6 bases). CDR3 length equals 15 residues. Trimming took 5 bases from V and 2 from J, leaving 14 bases between them. The germline V gene has CDR1 LNHDA and CDR2 SQIVND (reference sequence). CDR3 nucleotides: TGTGCCAGTAGTTGGGGGCAGGGAGCCACAGATACGCAGTATTTT. Encoded protein: CASSWGQGATDTQYF. Full variable domain (remainder filled in from reference TRBV19 and TRBJ2-3): DGGITQSPKYLFRKEGQNVTLSCEQNLNHDAMYWYRQDPGQGLRLIYYSQIVNDFQKGDIAEGYSVSREKKESFPLTVTSAQKNPTAFYLCASSWGQGATDTQYFGPGTRLTVL.

The CDR3 sequence is CASSLAGAFQETQYF. The CDR3 DNA follows: TGTGCCAGCAGCTTAGCGGGAGCCTTTCAAGAGACCCAGTACTTC. V is TRBV7-3 and J is TRBJ2-5; TRBD2 aligns across 7 bases. The germline V gene has CDR1 SGHTA and CDR2 FQGTGA. The CDR3 is made up of 15 amino acids. V gave up 2 bases and J gave up 2 bases; unmatched junction bases: 5.

The chain joins TRBV2 to TRBJ1-5; D may be TRBD1 (5 bases). CDR1 is SNHLY, CDR2 FYNNEI, per germline. V lost 6 bases, J lost 1 base, and 13 bases lay in between. This CDR3 has 15 residues. The CDR3 reads CASRRGRGSNQPQHF. In nucleotides, the CDR3 is TGTGCCAGCAGGAGGGGCCGCGGGAGCAATCAGCCCCAGCATTTT.

This chain links TRBV28 with TRBJ2-7, with TRBD1 identical over 8 bases. The CDR3 runs to 18 residues. The germline gives CDR1 MDHEN, CDR2 SYDVKM. Trimming cost V 3 bases and J 5 bases; bases outside gene matches: 18. The CDR3 nucleotides read TGTGCCAGCAGTTTTAAAGGGGGACGGATGGACAGGGACCACGAGCAGTACTTC. This translates into CASSFKGGRMDRDHEQYF.

The chain uses TRBV29-1 and TRBJ1-2, with a weak D call TRBD1 (5 bases). CDR3 length: 15 residues. Germline V lookup: CDR1 SQVTM, CDR2 ANQGSEA. Trimming pared 0 bases from V and 3 bases from J, leaving 14 bases between. DNA of the CDR3: TGCAGCGTTGAAGATCGGTTCAGGGAGGACTATGGCTACACCTTC. This codes for CSVEDRFREDYGYTF.

Here the CDR3 reads CASTLYTDTQYF. The CDR3 DNA is TGTGCCAGCACCTTGTACACAGATACGCAGTATTTT. The V call is TRBV6-1, the J call TRBJ2-3; D not certain. V was pared by 7 bases and J by 2 bases, with 7 bases between. The CDR3 is 12 amino acids. Germline CDR1 is MNHNS and CDR2 is SASEGT.

This chain joins TRBV2 and TRBJ1-4, with TRBD1 matching 10 bases. Germline CDR1 SNHLY, CDR2 FYNNEI. CDR3 length: 14 residues. V was clipped by 6 bases and J by 5 bases; unmatched bases: 3. CDR3 loop: CASSGGQGNEKLFF. CDR3 DNA: TGTGCCAGCAGCGGGGGACAGGGGAATGAAAAACTGTTTTTT.

The sample holds one count of this clone. V usage is TRBV2 and J usage is TRBJ1-5; the D is unclear. The ends were cut back, 0 bases at V and 2 bases at J, with 5 bases in the middle. Germline V lookup: CDR1 SNHLY, CDR2 FYNNEI. The CDR3 has 14 residues. CDR3: CASSEAGGNQPQHF. CDR3 nucleotides: TGTGCCAGCAGTGAAGCGGGAGGCAATCAGCCCCAGCATTTT.

The CDR3 sequence: CASSISIDGGEQYV. The CDR3 bases are TGTGCCAGTAGTATATCGATCGACGGGGGAGAGCAGTACGTC. The chain uses TRBV19 and TRBJ2-7; weak D call: TRBD2 (6 bases). The CDR3 spans 14 residues. Trimming left V 2 bases short and J 7 bases short, with 15 bases between. Germline V gives CDR1 LNHDA, CDR2 SQIVND (reference sequence).

CDR3 region: CASSATDREFATQYF. In DNA form, the CDR3 reads TGTGCCAGCAGTGCGACAGACAGGGAGTTTGCTACGCAGTATTTT. The rearrangement joins TRBV28 to TRBJ2-3; 7 nucleotides agree with TRBD1. V shed 5 bases, J shed 8 bases, and the junction held 13 bases outside the gene matches. Germline V CDR1 and CDR2: MDHEN, SYDVKM. The CDR3 consists of 15 residues.